This record looks at one T cell receptor (beta chain) sequence and its context. The antigen is not known. The data stem from a study of CD8 T cells in ankylosing spondylitis. Study-wide results and caveats: It appeared that ankylosing spondylitis blood was characterized by a TCR beta motif of several highly homologous variants. A subset of motif variants has previously been described in the synovial fluid and blood of reactive arthritis.

TCRdb re-called the 5' RACE reads through MiXCR, storing one row per CDR3 protein. The sample includes about 250,000 distinct CDR3 sequences, 32% of them seen just once. Trimming took 6 bases from V and 1 from J, leaving 16 bases between them. The CDR3 consists of 16 residues. Sequences were obtained from blood, either unsorted or a sorted T cell fraction (not recorded which). This receptor was taken from a male donor with ankylosing spondylitis or in good health (not recorded which). This rearrangement joins TRBV12-3 or TRBV12-4 to TRBJ2-4, with a tentative D call TRBD1 (5 bases). CDR3 region: CASSTSGSGAKNIQYF. The CDR3 region has the DNA TGTGCCAGCAGCACCTCAGGGTCAGGGGCCAAAAACATTCAGTACTTC.